These 19 T cell receptor beta chains share one sample of origin, sequenced in a study of T-cell reconstitution after alpha-beta-depleted transplantation in children. Preparation of the TCRbeta library was carried out with unique molecular identifiers. Each CDR3 protein is one row after TCRdb ran MiXCR on the PCR reads. The sample lists about 500,000 distinct CDR3 sequences, approximately 10% occurring once. Sequenced material: PBMCs, mostly from graft donor cells, taken 180 days after TCRalphabeta/CD19-depleted stem cell transplant. Receptors were obtained from a female patient younger than 10 who had a stem cell transplant for aplastic anemia, so the T cells may come from the graft donor.

The chain carries TRBV6-1 and TRBJ2-7, with 9 bases fitting TRBD1. The CDR3 totals 15 residues. Germline CDR1 and CDR2: MNHNS and SASEGT. With 5 bases clipped from V and 4 bases from J, the junction kept 9 bases outside the gene matches. The CDR3 here is CASSPTGTGTYEQYV. CDR3 coding DNA: TGTGCCAGCAGTCCCACCGGGACAGGGACTTACGAGCAGTACGTC.

The chain carries TRBV20-1 and TRBJ2-3, with 7 bases aligning to TRBD1. This CDR3 spans 13 amino acids. From germline, CDR1 is DFQATT and CDR2 SNEGSKA (reference sequence). After removal of 3 bases from V and 0 bases from J, the junction contained 0 bases not matched to a gene. The CDR3: CSARDRSTDTQYF. Written as DNA, the CDR3 is TGCAGTGCTAGGGACAGGAGCACAGATACGCAGTATTTT.

This clonotype appeared many times. The chain carries TRBV5-1 and TRBJ2-3; D assignment may be TRBD1 or TRBD2 (6 bases each). The CDR3 runs 16 residues. Germline V CDR1 and CDR2: SGHRS, YFSETQ. Deletions cut 3 bases from V and 2 bases from J, with 16 bases between. The CDR3: CASSWGRGGPTDTQYF. The CDR3 DNA follows: TGCGCCAGCAGCTGGGGGCGTGGGGGGCCCACAGATACGCAGTATTTT.

V usage is TRBV28 and J usage is TRBJ1-1, with D possibly being TRBD1 (6 bases). V lost 5 bases, J lost 2 bases, and 24 bases lay in between. Germline V gene sequence: CDR1 MDHEN, CDR2 SYDVKM. This CDR3 is built from 18 residues. The CDR3 here is CASSPLAGGDTRNTEAFF. The CDR3 DNA reads TGTGCCAGCAGTCCTCTCGCGGGTGGGGACACTAGAAACACTGAAGCTTTCTTT.

This clonotype showed up many times. The V gene is TRBV7-2, the J gene TRBJ2-3; D remains unclear. Trimming left V 6 bases short and J 1 base short, with 5 bases between. Germline V gives CDR1 SGHTA, CDR2 FQGNSA. CDR3 length: 12 amino acids. In DNA, the CDR3 is TGTGCCAGCAGTCATCGCACAGATACGCAGTATTTT. Protein sequence: CASSHRTDTQYF.

The chain recombines TRBV6-2 or TRBV6-3 with TRBJ2-5, with TRBD1 identical over 7 bases. CDR1 MNHEY and CDR2 SVGEGT come from the germline V gene. There are 17 residues in the CDR3. With V trimmed by 2 bases and J by 7 bases, 16 bases remained unmatched. CDR3 nucleotides: TGTGCCAGCAGTTACCTTCCGTCGACAGGGCGTGAAGGGACCCAGTACTTC. Encoded protein: CASSYLPSTGREGTQYF.

This clonotype was seen more than once but under ten times. The genes are TRBV6-5 and TRBJ2-1; no clear D. V was shortened by 0 bases and J by 10 bases, with 13 bases between the two germline ends. This CDR3 is 14 amino acids long. CDR1 and CDR2 from the germline V gene are MNHEY and SVGAGI. CDR3 DNA: TGTGCCAGCAGTTACTCGATCAGGCGGAGCGAGCAGTTCTTC. Its translation: CASSYSIRRSEQFF.

This clonotype has just a few counts. The genes are TRBV15 and TRBJ2-3; TRBD1 or TRBD2 may be the D gene (5 bases each). V lost 8 bases and J lost 1, with 19 bases in between. The CDR3 spans 16 residues. Germline CDR1 is LNHNV and CDR2 is YYDKDF (reference sequence). The CDR3 coding sequence is TGTGCCACCGTTCCTCCGGGGCGATTGGGCACAGATACGCAGTATTTT. This sequence encodes CATVPPGRLGTDTQYF.

The rearrangement uses TRBV9 and TRBJ2-1; unclear D gene. Germline V gene data show CDR1 as SGDLS and CDR2 as YYNGEE. Deletions cut 1 base from V and 5 bases from J, with 10 bases between. The CDR3 consists of 14 residues. The CDR3 region is CASSVNSLNNEQFF. CDR3 in DNA: TGTGCCAGCAGCGTAAACAGTCTTAACAATGAGCAGTTCTTC. Together with reference TRBV9 and TRBJ2-1, the CDR3 gives the full variable domain: DSGVTQTPKHLITATGQRVTLRCSPRSGDLSVYWYQQSLDQGLQFLIQYYNGEERAKGNILERFSAQQFPDLHSELNLSSLELGDSALYFCASSVNSLNNEQFFGPGTRLTVL.

This clonotype has a handful of counts. The V and J genes are TRBV6-5 and TRBJ2-2, with a possible D match to TRBD2 (7 bases). This CDR3 comprises 16 residues. Germline V gives CDR1 MNHEY, CDR2 SVGAGI. Trimming cost V 2 bases and J 6 bases, with 16 bases left between them. CDR3 sequence reads: CASSYGRGSIAGELFF. The CDR3 DNA sequence: TGTGCCAGCAGTTACGGGAGGGGGAGTATAGCCGGGGAGCTGTTTTTT.

In this sample, this clonotype turned up a few times. The chain combines TRBV25-1 with TRBJ2-7, with D tentatively TRBD2 (5 bases). Trimming removed 4 bases at V and 0 bases at J, with 10 bases between. The CDR3 has 14 residues. CDR1 is MGHDK, CDR2 SYGVNS, per germline. The CDR3 region has the DNA TGTGCCAGCAGTGCTACGGGAAGCTCCTACGAGCAGTACTTC. This gives the protein CASSATGSSYEQYF.

This clonotype has a handful of counts. This sequence joins TRBV6-1 and TRBJ2-7; D not resolved. This CDR3 comprises 13 residues. Germline V gives CDR1 MNHNS, CDR2 SASEGT. Trimming removed 4 bases from V and 0 bases from J, with 7 bases in between. Written as DNA, the CDR3 is TGTGCCAGCAGTGTCCAGAGCTCCTACGAGCAGTACTTC. This gives the protein CASSVQSSYEQYF.

This clonotype was recorded at least ten times. CDR3 residues: CASSLASNSPLHF. For the CDR3, the DNA is TGTGCCAGCAGTTTGGCCAGTAATTCACCCCTCCACTTT. The genes are TRBV12-3 or TRBV12-4 and TRBJ1-6, with D unclear. V lost 3 bases to trimming and J lost 6 bases, with 6 bases between them. The CDR3 extends over 13 amino acids.

The DNA for the CDR3 is TGTGCCAGCAGGGGGACGCAGTGGGGCAGTGAAAAACTGTTTTTT. Translated: CASRGTQWGSEKLFF. J is TRBJ1-4 and V is TRBV27; a weak D match, TRBD1 (5 bases). This CDR3 spans 15 amino acids. V shed 6 bases and J shed 7 bases, with 18 bases lying between them. Germline loops: CDR1 MNHEY, CDR2 SMNVEV (reference sequence).

This clonotype has a handful of counts. V usage is TRBV7-2 and J usage is TRBJ2-3; 8 bases are shared with TRBD2. Germline-derived CDR1 and CDR2 are SGHTA and FQGNSA. This CDR3 is built from 15 residues. The J segment lost 1 base and the V segment lost 6 bases, leaving 6 bases of the junction unmatched. CDR3 coding DNA: TGTGCCAGCAGAGTCTTAGCGGGACGCACAGATACGCAGTATTTT. Protein: CASRVLAGRTDTQYF.

This clonotype occurred a few times. CDR3 sequence reads: CASSPRFLFDYGYTF. The CDR3 DNA reads TGTGCCAGCAGCCCTAGATTCCTTTTTGACTATGGCTACACCTTC. The chain has TRBV3-1 and TRBJ1-2; D ambiguous. V lost 4 bases to trimming and J lost 3 bases, with 15 bases between them. The CDR3 totals 15 residues. Germline V gene lookup returns CDR1 LGHDT and CDR2 YNNKEL (reference sequence).

The V gene is TRBV5-1, the J gene TRBJ2-5; possibly TRBD1 for D (5 bases). Germline V lookup: CDR1 SGHRS, CDR2 YFSETQ. This CDR3 spans 14 amino acids. V lost 2 bases and J lost 1, with 9 bases in between. The DNA of the CDR3 is TGCGCCAGCAGCTTTAACAGGCCCCAAGAGACCCAGTACTTC. Translated, it gives CASSFNRPQETQYF.

The V and J genes are TRBV18 and TRBJ2-5; TRBD1 agrees at 8 bases. The V segment lost 3 bases and the J segment 2 bases; nucleotides outside the gene matches: 5. CDR1 and CDR2 from the germline V gene are KGHSH and LQKENI. The CDR3 runs 15 residues. Here the CDR3 reads CASSPQTGEQETQYF. The CDR3 coding sequence is TGTGCCAGCTCACCCCAGACAGGGGAACAAGAGACCCAGTACTTC.

This chain connects TRBV19 to TRBJ1-2; the D gene is possibly TRBD1 (5 bases). This CDR3 is 15 amino acids long. V was pared by 6 bases and J by 3 bases, with 17 bases between. Germline values: CDR1 LNHDA, CDR2 SQIVND (reference sequence). The CDR3 region is CASRPLAGFDYGYTF. The CDR3 DNA follows: TGTGCCAGTAGGCCCTTGGCAGGGTTCGACTATGGCTACACCTTC.